This T cell receptor beta chain was found in a study of blood T cell repertoires in COVID-19. Data came from immunoSEQ multiplex PCR; TCRdb stores just in-frame clones and leaves some out. This table holds some 350,000 clones, more than 75% found once. With V trimmed by 6 bases and J by 3 bases, 20 bases remained unmatched. CDR1 and CDR2 (germline): ENHRY, SYGVKD. There are 19 residues in the CDR3. It was during active infection that Seattle patients were enrolled and then longitudinally followed. This clone was recorded a few times. The receptor comes from a woman aged 45-60 years with COVID-19, enrolled during active disease. The chain combines TRBV10-3 with TRBJ2-1; 7 bases agree with TRBD2. Sequenced sample: peripheral blood. The CDR3 sequence: CAISRLLGEGLSGYNEQFF. Written as DNA, the CDR3 is TGTGCCATCAGCCGCCTCTTGGGGGAGGGCCTCAGCGGCTACAATGAGCAGTTCTTC.